This T cell receptor (beta chain) is drawn from a study of cytotoxic CD8 clonotypes in ibrutinib-treated CLL. Study-level background: Mean yields were approximately 250,000 productive templates and 94,082 productive rearrangements per sample.

Some clones are missing from TCRdb's copy, which holds only in-frame ones; the method was immunoSEQ multiplex PCR. The sample shows 200,000 or so clones, 70% of them seen only once. Regarding the study as a whole: Clonality grew at ibrutinib response; at progression, it decreased back toward baseline.

Germline V gives CDR1 SQVTM, CDR2 ANQGSEA. Trimming pared 6 bases from V and 7 bases from J, leaving 11 bases between. CDR3 size: 11 residues. Concerning this clone itself: What it binds is not known.

This TCR was recovered from a human donor with chronic lymphocytic leukemia. This rearrangement joins TRBV29-1 to TRBJ2-3, with a possible D match to TRBD2 (5 bases). Here the sequenced sample was PBMCs, taken after 12 months of ibrutinib treatment. The CDR3 bases are TGCAGCGTCCCCAGAGGGAATACGCAGTATTTT. It encodes CSVPRGNTQYF.